This T cell receptor beta chain derives from a study of T cell changes during pregnancy in multiple sclerosis. Repertoires were generated with immunoSEQ multiplex PCR, while TCRdb's copy carries only in-frame clones and drops some. The table has 39,000 or so clones, 80% to 95% seen once; the top ten hold 9% to 10%. Here the sequenced sample was CD8+ T cells from peripheral blood mononuclear cells, taken in the first trimester of pregnancy. This sequence originates from a female donor with multiple sclerosis, enrolled in a pregnancy study.

The CDR3 sequence is CASSLASGGVSYEQYF. For the CDR3, the DNA is TGTGCCAGCAGCTTAGCGAGCGGTGGTGTCTCGTACGAGCAGTACTTC. The V and J genes are TRBV7-9 and TRBJ2-7; D is perhaps TRBD2 (5 bases). The CDR3 length is 16 residues. The V end lost 0 bases, the J end lost 4 bases, and 16 bases lay between the germline ends. Germline V gene data show CDR1 as SEHNR and CDR2 as FQNEAQ (reference sequence).